The entry that follows covers one T cell receptor (beta chain) sequence. TCRdb's copy holds only in-frame clones and misses some; the assay was immunoSEQ multiplex PCR. The sample holds 40,000 to 55,000 clones, around 82% seen once. This sample is part of a study of OX40 agonist ivuxolimab in advanced cancers. The CDR3 loop spans 15 amino acids. Germline-derived CDR1 and CDR2 are SGHTA and FQGTGA. The V gene end was trimmed by 5 bases and the J gene end by 5 bases; junction bases not matched to a gene: 4. The chain has TRBV7-3 and TRBJ2-2; 11 bases fit TRBD2. The TCR originated in an adult with an advanced solid tumor such as melanoma, head and neck, liver or kidney cancer. The sample here was CD4+ or CD8+ T cells sorted from blood, taken in a trial of the OX40 agonist ivuxolimab. The CDR3 sequence is CASSLLAGETGELFF. The CDR3, as DNA: TGTGCCAGCAGCCTACTAGCGGGAGAGACCGGGGAGCTGTTTTTT.